Listed below are T cell receptor beta chains from one sample, sequenced in a study of chemoradiotherapy in HPV16-positive cancers. Profiling relied on immunoSEQ multiplex PCR, and the TCRdb table lists in-frame clones only, not all of them. This table has 30,000 to 35,000 clones, approximately 90% appearing once. The source material was blood, sampled from a patient who underwent chemoradiotherapy. The receptor set was obtained from a human donor with HPV-associated anogenital cancer. Each CDR3 is given with its conserved first and last residue. The order of the fields is D gene, V gene, clone size, J gene, CDR3 protein, CDR3 DNA. A D gene is named only where the DNA matches it firmly. Only part of the rows carry a size: once, few, many, or a class if the clone is expanded.

D gene: TRBD1
V gene: TRBV7-2
clone size: .
J gene: TRBJ1-2
CDR3 protein: CASSPQGQGHGYTF
CDR3 DNA: TGTGCCAGCAGCCCCCAGGGACAGGGCCATGGCTACACCTTC

D gene: .
V gene: TRBV1
clone size: .
J gene: TRBJ2-7
CDR3 protein: CTSSDGTRSYEQYF
CDR3 DNA: TGCACCAGCAGCGACGGGACCCGCTCCTACGAGCAGTACTTC

D gene: TRBD1
V gene: TRBV4-2
clone size: .
J gene: TRBJ1-4
CDR3 protein: CASSLGQGDEKLFF
CDR3 DNA: TGTGCCAGCAGCCTGGGACAGGGGGATGAAAAACTGTTTTTT

D gene: TRBD2
V gene: TRBV19
clone size: .
J gene: TRBJ2-1
CDR3 protein: CASSMWEGTNEQFF
CDR3 DNA: TGTGCCAGTAGTATGTGGGAGGGAACGAATGAGCAGTTCTTC

D gene: TRBD2
V gene: TRBV19
clone size: .
J gene: TRBJ2-7
CDR3 protein: CASSIGASGRDEQYF
CDR3 DNA: TGTGCCAGTAGTATTGGGGCTAGCGGAAGAGACGAGCAGTACTTC

D gene: TRBD1
V gene: TRBV9
clone size: .
J gene: TRBJ2-4
CDR3 protein: CASSDPTGGRFTGKNIQYF
CDR3 DNA: TGTGCCAGCAGCGATCCGACAGGGGGCAGGTTCACAGGCAAAAACATTCAGTACTTC

D gene: .
V gene: TRBV15
clone size: .
J gene: TRBJ2-6
CDR3 protein: CATASGRSKGKTGGANVLTF
CDR3 DNA: TGTGCCACGGCCTCGGGGCGTTCGAAGGGAAAAACGGGTGGGGCCAACGTCCTGACTTTC

D gene: TRBD2
V gene: TRBV2
clone size: .
J gene: TRBJ2-5
CDR3 protein: CASSESPGLAMETQYF
CDR3 DNA: TGTGCCAGCAGTGAAAGCCCCGGACTAGCAATGGAGACCCAGTACTTC

D gene: TRBD2
V gene: TRBV27
clone size: few
J gene: TRBJ2-3
CDR3 protein: CASSHSASGEDTQYF
CDR3 DNA: TGTGCCAGCAGCCACTCTGCTAGCGGGGAAGATACGCAGTATTTT

D gene: TRBD1
V gene: TRBV6-4
clone size: .
J gene: TRBJ1-4
CDR3 protein: CASSARTGGSEKLFF
CDR3 DNA: TGTGCCAGCAGTGCCCGGACAGGGGGTAGTGAAAAACTGTTTTTT

D gene: TRBD2
V gene: TRBV6-5
clone size: .
J gene: TRBJ2-3
CDR3 protein: CASTWAGAADTQYF
CDR3 DNA: TGTGCCAGCACCTGGGCGGGAGCCGCAGATACGCAGTATTTT

D gene: .
V gene: TRBV19
clone size: .
J gene: TRBJ1-2
CDR3 protein: CASTMRVNINYTF
CDR3 DNA: TGTGCCAGTACCATGAGGGTAAATATTAACTACACCTTC

D gene: .
V gene: TRBV9
clone size: .
J gene: TRBJ1-2
CDR3 protein: CASSVTGNYGYTF
CDR3 DNA: TGTGCCAGCAGCGTAACGGGCAACTATGGCTACACCTTC

D gene: .
V gene: TRBV11-2
clone size: .
J gene: TRBJ1-6
CDR3 protein: CASRIDSGFYNSPLHF
CDR3 DNA: TGTGCCAGCAGAATCGACAGTGGGTTCTATAATTCACCCCTCCACTTT

D gene: .
V gene: TRBV6-1
clone size: .
J gene: TRBJ1-3
CDR3 protein: CASSEKTVGSGNTIYF
CDR3 DNA: TGTGCCAGCAGTGAAAAAACAGTGGGATCTGGAAACACCATATATTTT

D gene: TRBD1
V gene: TRBV10-3
clone size: .
J gene: TRBJ2-3
CDR3 protein: CAISGQVKDTQYF
CDR3 DNA: TGTGCCATCAGCGGACAGGTAAAAGATACGCAGTATTTT

D gene: .
V gene: TRBV4-3
clone size: .
J gene: TRBJ1-2
CDR3 protein: CAGDDGYTF
CDR3 DNA: TGCGCCGGGGACGATGGCTACACCTTC

D gene: TRBD1
V gene: TRBV29-1
clone size: .
J gene: TRBJ1-2
CDR3 protein: CSAGPQGNYGYTF
CDR3 DNA: TGCAGTGCTGGGCCACAGGGGAACTATGGCTACACCTTC

D gene: .
V gene: TRBV29-1
clone size: few
J gene: TRBJ2-3
CDR3 protein: CSVTRDSTDTQYF
CDR3 DNA: TGCAGCGTTACCCGGGACAGCACAGATACGCAGTATTTT

D gene: TRBD1
V gene: TRBV4-2
clone size: .
J gene: TRBJ2-6
CDR3 protein: CASSQDVDRAGANVLTF
CDR3 DNA: TGTGCCAGCAGCCAAGATGTTGACAGGGCTGGGGCCAACGTCCTGACTTTC

D gene: .
V gene: TRBV7-2
clone size: .
J gene: TRBJ2-7
CDR3 protein: CASSLPEGYEQYF
CDR3 DNA: TGTGCCAGCAGCTTACCCGAGGGTTACGAGCAGTACTTC

D gene: TRBD2
V gene: TRBV6-4
clone size: few
J gene: TRBJ2-1
CDR3 protein: CASSGTSGSYNEQFF
CDR3 DNA: TGTGCCAGCAGTGGGACTAGCGGCTCCTACAATGAGCAGTTCTTC

D gene: .
V gene: TRBV30
clone size: .
J gene: TRBJ1-2
CDR3 protein: CAWSERANYGYTF
CDR3 DNA: TGTGCCTGGAGTGAAAGAGCTAACTATGGCTACACCTTC

D gene: TRBD1
V gene: TRBV4-1
clone size: .
J gene: TRBJ1-2
CDR3 protein: CASSQPGQGNYGYTF
CDR3 DNA: TGCGCCAGCAGCCAACCGGGACAGGGGAACTATGGCTACACCTTC

D gene: .
V gene: TRBV6-5
clone size: .
J gene: TRBJ1-1
CDR3 protein: CASSYRQGGNTEAFF
CDR3 DNA: TGTGCCAGCAGTTACCGACAAGGGGGAAACACTGAAGCTTTCTTT